The 7 T cell receptor beta chains reported below all come from one sample, sequenced in a study of vaccination and CD4 T cells after COVID-19. These receptors are not linked to any known antigen. Sequence data for DNA of cultured CD4+ T cells were generated by the Oncomine TCR Beta short-read assay. TCRdb reanalysed the PCR reads using MiXCR and keeps one entry per CDR3 protein. The sample has 12,000 or so distinct CDR3 sequences, approximately 60% seen once. Sample treatment: roughly nine-day PBMC culture with coronavirus spike peptide pools or control peptides (ViraFEST assay). Input material: CD4+ T cells from blood, cultured in vitro. The receptor set was obtained from a human donor who had recovered from COVID-19.

This clonotype was detected only once. This chain connects TRBV27 to TRBJ2-7; TRBD2 might be the D (6 bases). The CDR3 has 15 amino acids. Deletions cut 10 bases from V and 1 base from J, with 20 bases between. Germline CDR1 and CDR2: MNHEY and SMNVEV (reference sequence). CDR3 sequence reads: CATSRAGSKSYEQYF. CDR3 nucleotide sequence: TGTGCCACCTCAAGGGCCGGGAGTAAGTCCTACGAGCAGTACTTC.

This clonotype was seen more than once but under ten times. The chain couples TRBV10-1 to TRBJ1-2; D perhaps matches TRBD1 (5 bases). The CDR3 is 17 amino acids. The V gene's germline CDR1 is WNHNN and CDR2 SYGVQD (reference sequence). Trimming removed 3 bases at V and 6 bases at J, with 23 bases between. The CDR3 loop reads CASSEKVAGRFINGYTF. CDR3 nucleotide sequence: TGCGCCAGCAGTGAAAAGGTGGCAGGGAGGTTCATAAATGGCTACACCTTC.

The genes are TRBV20-1 and TRBJ2-3; TRBD2 might be the D (7 bases). This CDR3 region has 16 residues. V dropped 5 bases and J dropped 5 bases, with 23 bases sitting between them. CDR1 and CDR2 from the germline V gene are DFQATT and SNEGSKA (reference sequence). The CDR3 nucleotides read TGCAGTGCTCCCGGGGCTAGCGGATCCAGGGGAGATACGCAGTATTTT. This gives the protein CSAPGASGSRGDTQYF.

The chain combines TRBV12-3 or TRBV12-4 with TRBJ2-3; the D is unclear. This CDR3 is 11 amino acids long. Trimming took 5 bases from V and 4 from J, leaving 4 bases between them. CDR3 loop: CASSEADTQYF. The DNA of the CDR3 is TGTGCCAGCAGTGAAGCAGATACGCAGTATTTT.

The V call is TRBV24-1, the J call TRBJ1-5; TRBD1 matches at 7 bases. This CDR3 has 17 amino acids. With V trimmed by 5 bases and J by 8 bases, 17 bases remained unmatched. Germline values: CDR1 KGHDR, CDR2 SFDVKD. CDR3 protein: CATSARIQGDLFEPQHF. As DNA, the CDR3 is TGTGCCACCAGTGCCCGGATTCAGGGGGATCTTTTTGAGCCCCAGCATTTT.

This clonotype was counted only a few times. The CDR3 is CASSRGGGANSYNEQFF. CDR3 bases: TGTGCCAGCAGCCGAGGGGGAGGGGCTAACTCCTACAATGAGCAGTTCTTC. The chain recombines TRBV7-3 with TRBJ2-1, with a tentative D call TRBD2 (7 bases). V was trimmed by 5 bases and J by 0 bases, leaving 17 bases between them. The CDR3 covers 17 residues. CDR1 and CDR2 from the germline V gene are SGHTA and FQGTGA. The full variable domain, rest sourced from reference TRBV7-3 and TRBJ2-1, is GAGVSQTPSNKVTEKGKYVELRCDPISGHTALYWYRQSLGQGPEFLIYFQGTGAADDSGLPNDRFFAVRPEGSVSTLKIQRTERGDSAVYLCASSRGGGANSYNEQFFGPGTRLTVL.

The rearrangement uses TRBV20-1 and TRBJ1-5; 8 nucleotides line up with TRBD1. Germline lookup yields CDR1 DFQATT and CDR2 SNEGSKA (reference sequence). The CDR3 spans 14 residues. V trimming: 6 bases; J trimming: 1 base; junction bases outside the gene matches: 5. CDR3: CSAQRTGSNQPQHF. CDR3 DNA: TGCAGTGCCCAACGGACAGGGAGCAATCAGCCCCAGCATTTT.